This T cell receptor beta chain was captured by sequencing in a study of blood T cells in healthy people across ages. No fewer than 7 million PBMCs went into each sample. The CDR3 length is 14 residues. CDR1 and CDR2 from the germline V gene are SGHTA and FQGTGA. The V and J ends lost 0 bases and 7 bases respectively, with 7 bases between them. The sample holds many counts of this clonotype. Its antigen is not identified. A second PCR of roughly 7 to 11 cycles used a sample-barcoded 5' primer and a J-beta primer mix. Through a template-switch adaptor with 12 random nucleotides, each cDNA molecule received a tag. TCRdb used MiXCR to reprocess the 5' RACE reads, holding one entry per CDR3 protein. The sample carries 1.6 million or so distinct CDR3 sequences, almost 35% recorded once. Broader study findings: More naive CD4+ cells and higher diversity marked long-lived donors relative to aged donors. Per million T cells, TCR beta diversity dropped about linearly as age rose.

The chain combines TRBV7-3 with TRBJ1-6, with unresolved D. The clonotype originates from a woman in her twenties or thirties in good health. Source material: blood. CDR3 sequence: CASSLTWKNSPLHF. The CDR3 DNA is TGTGCCAGCAGCTTAACGTGGAAGAATTCACCCCTCCACTTT. The full variable domain, rest sourced from reference TRBV7-3 and TRBJ1-6, is GAGVSQTPSNKVTEKGKYVELRCDPISGHTALYWYRQSLGQGPEFLIYFQGTGAADDSGLPNDRFFAVRPEGSVSTLKIQRTERGDSAVYLCASSLTWKNSPLHFGNGTRLTVT.